This T cell receptor beta chain originates from a study of human T cells and chemical hapten exposure. V was pared by 1 base and J by 3 bases, with 21 bases between. The CDR3 length is 18 residues. CDR1 and CDR2 (germline): SGHAT, FQNNGV. This clonotype came up many times. Before extraction, the whole blood was not fractionated, and total RNA was taken from it. Using its own MiXCR run on the 5' RACE reads, TCRdb lists one record per CDR3 protein. The table includes some 78,000 distinct CDR3 sequences, more than 7.5% detected once. This chain links TRBV11-2 with TRBJ1-1; D perhaps matches TRBD1 (5 bases). This receptor was taken from a male donor in good health. The DNA of the CDR3 is TGTGCCAGCAGCTTAGCCCCGAGGCCAGAAGGGGTGGACACTGAAGCTTTCTTT. Protein sequence: CASSLAPRPEGVDTEAFF.